This T cell receptor (beta chain) came from a study of blood T cell repertoires in COVID-19. At the level of the study: Collection of acute and convalescent COVID-19 samples took place in the United States, Italy and Spain. PBMCs, B-cell-depleted T cells, or T cells were the source of the cDNA or gDNA that made up the material.

Germline CDR1 reads LNHDA; CDR2 reads SQIVND (reference sequence). This CDR3 spans 14 amino acids. The germline V and J ends were trimmed by 4 bases and 6 bases, with 15 bases remaining between them. In the authors' workflow: The authors estimated nucleated cell counts from reference gene primer amplification. Data came from immunoSEQ multiplex PCR; TCRdb stores just in-frame clones and leaves some out. V and J calls and clone size are those listed in that table; D and trimming were worked out from the DNA. Among over 130,000 clones listed, roughly four fifths were seen once. This sequence was found in a human donor in a cohort sampled during active COVID-19. The sequencing input was peripheral blood. The V call is TRBV19, the J call TRBJ2-5; no clear D. The CDR3 sequence: CASSTTSGRKTQYF. The CDR3 DNA reads as TGTGCCAGTAGTACTACTTCCGGCAGGAAGACCCAGTACTTC.